This TCR beta chain is drawn from a study of blood T cell repertoires in COVID-19. Study at large: The United States, Italy and Spain were the sources of the acute and convalescent COVID-19 samples. In each case, the material was cDNA or gDNA derived from T cells, B-cell-depleted T cells, or PBMCs.

V dropped 1 base and J dropped 5 bases, with 12 bases sitting between them. The CDR3 loop spans 16 amino acids. Germline V gene lookup returns CDR1 MGHDK and CDR2 SYGVNS. In the original processing: The authors estimated nucleated cell counts from reference gene primer amplification. The protocol was immunoSEQ multiplex PCR, while the TCRdb copy is restricted to in-frame clones and leaves out a portion. V and J calls and clone size are as listed in that table; D and trimming were resolved from the DNA. The sample consists of some 66,000 clones, 82% of them appearing once. The J gene is TRBJ1-6, the V gene TRBV25-1; D not certain. The receptor's source is a man aged 55 to 70 with acute or convalescent COVID-19. What was sequenced was peripheral blood. CDR3 coding DNA: TGTGCCAGCAGTGAATTTGGAGGGAAGGATAATTCACCCCTCCACTTT. Amino acid sequence: CASSEFGGKDNSPLHF.